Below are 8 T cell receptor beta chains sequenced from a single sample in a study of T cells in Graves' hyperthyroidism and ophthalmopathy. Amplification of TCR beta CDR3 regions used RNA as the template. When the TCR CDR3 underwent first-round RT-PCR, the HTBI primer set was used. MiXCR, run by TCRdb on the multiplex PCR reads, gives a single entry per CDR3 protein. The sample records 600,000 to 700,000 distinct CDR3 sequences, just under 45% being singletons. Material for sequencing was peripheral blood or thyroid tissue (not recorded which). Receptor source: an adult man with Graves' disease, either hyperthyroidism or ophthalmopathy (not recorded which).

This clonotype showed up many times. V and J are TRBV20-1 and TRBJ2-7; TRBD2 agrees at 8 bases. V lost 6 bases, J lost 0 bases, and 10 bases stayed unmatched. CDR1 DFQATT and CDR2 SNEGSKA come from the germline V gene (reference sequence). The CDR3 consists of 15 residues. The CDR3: CSAEPTSGNSYEQYF. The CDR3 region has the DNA TGCAGTGCCGAACCTACTAGCGGAAACTCCTACGAGCAGTACTTC.

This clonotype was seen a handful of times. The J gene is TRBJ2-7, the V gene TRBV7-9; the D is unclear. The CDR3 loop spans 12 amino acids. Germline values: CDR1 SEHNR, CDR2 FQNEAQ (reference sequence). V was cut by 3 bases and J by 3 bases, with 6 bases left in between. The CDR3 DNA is TGTGCCAGCAGCTTGGTTCACTACGAGCAGTACTTC. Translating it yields CASSLVHYEQYF.

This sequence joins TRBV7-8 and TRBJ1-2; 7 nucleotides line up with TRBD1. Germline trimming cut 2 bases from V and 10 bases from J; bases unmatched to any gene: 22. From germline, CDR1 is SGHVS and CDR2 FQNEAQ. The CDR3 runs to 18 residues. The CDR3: CASSLRVGRQGGPDDYTF. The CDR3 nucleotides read TGTGCCAGCAGCTTACGGGTAGGGAGACAGGGCGGCCCCGATGACTACACCTTC.

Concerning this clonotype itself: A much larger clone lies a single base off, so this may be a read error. The CDR3 DNA follows: TGTGCCAGCAGCCCCGGGATTAGCGGGTTCGAGCAGTACTTC. Translating gives CASSPGISGFEQYF. The V gene is TRBV9, the J gene TRBJ2-7, with 7 bases lining up with TRBD2. The CDR3 runs to 14 residues. From germline, CDR1 is SGDLS and CDR2 YYNGEE. The ends lost 4 bases at V and 6 bases at J; junction bases unmatched: 10.

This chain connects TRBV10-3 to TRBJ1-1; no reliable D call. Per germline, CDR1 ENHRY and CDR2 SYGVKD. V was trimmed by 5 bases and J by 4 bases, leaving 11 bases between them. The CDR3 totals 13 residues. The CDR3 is CAISYKGGTEAFF. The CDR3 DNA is TGTGCCATCAGTTACAAAGGTGGCACTGAAGCTTTCTTT.

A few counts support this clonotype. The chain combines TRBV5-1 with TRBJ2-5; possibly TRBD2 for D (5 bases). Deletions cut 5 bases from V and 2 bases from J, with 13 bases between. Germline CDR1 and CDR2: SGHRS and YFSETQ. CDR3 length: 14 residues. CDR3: CASSTTRVQETQYF. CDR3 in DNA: TGCGCCAGCAGTACGACGAGGGTTCAAGAGACCCAGTACTTC.

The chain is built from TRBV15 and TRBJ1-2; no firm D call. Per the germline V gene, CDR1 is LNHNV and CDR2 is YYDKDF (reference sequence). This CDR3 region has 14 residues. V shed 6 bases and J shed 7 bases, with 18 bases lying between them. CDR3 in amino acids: CATRPESWVLGYTF. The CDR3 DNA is TGTGCCACCAGACCCGAGAGCTGGGTTCTTGGCTACACCTTC.

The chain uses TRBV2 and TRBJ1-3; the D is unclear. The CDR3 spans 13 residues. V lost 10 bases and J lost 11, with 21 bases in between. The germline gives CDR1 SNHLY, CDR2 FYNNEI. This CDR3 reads CANQFPPTGPIYF. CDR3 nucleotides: TGTGCCAACCAGTTTCCCCCGACCGGCCCCATATATTTT.